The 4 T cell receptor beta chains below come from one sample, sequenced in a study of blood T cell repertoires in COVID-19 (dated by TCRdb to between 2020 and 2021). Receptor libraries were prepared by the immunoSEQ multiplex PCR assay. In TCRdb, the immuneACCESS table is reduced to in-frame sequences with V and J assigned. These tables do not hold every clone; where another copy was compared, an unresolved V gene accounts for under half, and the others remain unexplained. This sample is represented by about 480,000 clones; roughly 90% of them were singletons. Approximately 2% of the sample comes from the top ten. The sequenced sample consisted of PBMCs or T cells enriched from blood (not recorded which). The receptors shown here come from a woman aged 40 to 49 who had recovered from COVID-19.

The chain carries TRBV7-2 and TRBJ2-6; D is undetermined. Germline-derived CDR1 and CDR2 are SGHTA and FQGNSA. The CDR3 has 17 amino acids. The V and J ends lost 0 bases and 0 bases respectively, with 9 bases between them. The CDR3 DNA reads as TGTGCCAGCAGCTTAGCCGTACACCGCTCTGGGGCCAACGTCCTGACTTTC. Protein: CASSLAVHRSGANVLTF.

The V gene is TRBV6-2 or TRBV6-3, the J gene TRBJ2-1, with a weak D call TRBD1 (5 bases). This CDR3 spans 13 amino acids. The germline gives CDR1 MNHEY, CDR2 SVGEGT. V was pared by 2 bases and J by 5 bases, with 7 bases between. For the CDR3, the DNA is TGTGCCAGCAGTTACGGACAACACAATGAGCAGTTCTTC. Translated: CASSYGQHNEQFF.

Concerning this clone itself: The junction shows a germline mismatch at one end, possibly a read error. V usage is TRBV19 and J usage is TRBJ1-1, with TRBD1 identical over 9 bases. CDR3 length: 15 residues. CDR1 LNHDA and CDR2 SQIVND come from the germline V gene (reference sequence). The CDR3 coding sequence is TGCGCCAGTACCCCGGGACAGGGACCCCCGCTTGAAGCTTTCTTT. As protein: CASTPGQGPPLEAFF.

DNA for the CDR3: TGTGCCAGCAGCCGACCGAAGACAGGGAGAGACACTGAAGCTTTCTTT. Amino acid sequence: CASSRPKTGRDTEAFF. The J gene is TRBJ1-1, the V gene TRBV3-1 (or the pseudogene TRBV3-2); TRBD1 aligns across 7 bases. The V gene end was trimmed by 4 bases and the J gene end by 3 bases; junction bases not matched to a gene: 11. This CDR3 is built from 16 residues. The germline gives CDR1 LGHDT, CDR2 YNNKEL (reference sequence).